This T cell receptor beta chain is drawn from a study of a mutant IDH1 vaccine in newly diagnosed glioma. Whole-study context: Vaccination followed radiotherapy alone by 4-6 weeks, or accompanied temozolomide cycles. Before enrollment, patients got radiotherapy alone, temozolomide alone, or mostly the combination. Overall study results and limits: The authors found pseudoprogression apparently unrelated to changes in top peripheral T cell clonotypes.

The repertoire was sequenced with immunoSEQ multiplex PCR; TCRdb's copy has only in-frame clones and lacks some. The sample has approximately 47,000 clones, 85% to 90% seen once. Time point of the sample: week 35, safety follow-up. Vaccination used 300 ug of mutant IDH1 20-mer peptide per dose, with topical imiquimod. Remarks on this clone: Its antigen is currently unknown.

V shed 2 bases, J shed 3 bases, and the junction held 10 bases outside the gene matches. CDR1 and CDR2 (germline): LGHNA, YNFKEQ. This CDR3 has 17 residues. This chain joins TRBV4-2 and TRBJ2-7; 10 bases are shared with TRBD2. The sample was PBMCs, taken from a glioma patient whose treatment included an IDH1 peptide vaccine. The receptor's source is a woman aged 40 to 49 with glioma. CDR3 loop: CASSQRPSGRNIYEQYF. In DNA, the CDR3 is TGTGCCAGCAGCCAACGGCCTAGCGGGAGAAATATCTACGAGCAGTACTTC.